One sample yielded the 8 T cell receptor beta chains listed below, sequenced in a study of T cells in Graves' hyperthyroidism and ophthalmopathy. TCR beta CDR3 regions were amplified from RNA. In the first-round RT-PCR of the TCR CDR3, the HTBI primer set was used. TCRdb recomputed calls from the multiplex PCR reads with MiXCR, one row per CDR3 protein. The sample lists hundreds of thousands of distinct CDR3 sequences, approximately 13% occurring once. Sequences were obtained from blood. The source is a woman aged 18 to 35 with Graves' hyperthyroidism.

This clonotype showed up many times. The chain combines TRBV15 with TRBJ2-3; TRBD1 might be the D (6 bases). Germline V gene lookup returns CDR1 LNHNV and CDR2 YYDKDF (reference sequence). The CDR3 is 15 amino acids. V was pared by 4 bases and J by 2 bases, with 13 bases between. In DNA, the CDR3 is TGTGCCACCAGCACCTATCAGGGGATCACAGATACGCAGTATTTT. Residues: CATSTYQGITDTQYF. The full variable domain, rest sourced from reference TRBV15 and TRBJ2-3, is DAMVIQNPRYQVTQFGKPVTLSCSQTLNHNVMYWYQQKSSQAPKLLFHYYDKDFNNEADTPDNFQSRRPNTSFCFLDIRSPGLGDTAMYLCATSTYQGITDTQYFGPGTRLTVL.

This clonotype was detected ten times or more. The chain joins TRBV20-1 to TRBJ2-1; 7 bases map to TRBD1. Germline trimming cut 3 bases from V and 2 bases from J; bases unmatched to any gene: 7. The CDR3 runs to 15 residues. Germline V CDR1 and CDR2: DFQATT, SNEGSKA (reference sequence). Here the CDR3 reads CSARVNRGPYNEQFF. In DNA form, the CDR3 reads TGCAGTGCTAGGGTAAACAGGGGCCCCTACAATGAGCAGTTCTTC.

This clonotype was observed many times. The J gene is TRBJ1-2, the V gene TRBV18; 7 nucleotides agree with TRBD1. Germline CDR1 is KGHSH and CDR2 is LQKENI. Trimming at V came to 4 bases and at J to 3 bases, leaving 2 bases not matched to a gene. The CDR3 has 13 amino acids. The CDR3 DNA sequence: TGTGCCAGCTCACTCGGGACAGACTATGGCTACACCTTC. Residues: CASSLGTDYGYTF. Full variable domain (missing parts from reference TRBV18 and TRBJ1-2): NAGVMQNPRHLVRRRGQEARLRCSPMKGHSHVYWYRQLPEEGLKFMVYLQKENIIDESGMPKERFSAEFPKEGPSILRIQQVVRGDSAAYFCASSLGTDYGYTFGSGTRLTVV.

This clonotype was detected many times. The chain employs TRBV10-3 and TRBJ1-1; D remains ambiguous. From germline, CDR1 is ENHRY and CDR2 SYGVKD. CDR3 size: 15 residues. Trimming took 9 bases from V and 0 from J, leaving 17 bases between them. The CDR3 is CAIGSTTAVNTEAFF. In nucleotides, the CDR3 is TGTGCCATAGGAAGTACAACTGCGGTGAACACTGAAGCTTTCTTT.

This clonotype was picked up many times. The chain couples TRBV6-1 to TRBJ2-2, with 7 bases matching TRBD2. The CDR3 has 16 residues. Unmatched junction bases numbered 14, after V lost 6 bases and J lost 7 bases. Germline V gives CDR1 MNHNS, CDR2 SASEGT. The CDR3 nucleotides are TGTGCCAGCAGCGAGCCTCCCCCCGGGGAGGGCGGGGAGCTGTTTTTT. Encoded protein: CASSEPPPGEGGELFF.

This clonotype came up many times. The chain joins TRBV2 to TRBJ2-3; TRBD2 aligns across 8 bases. The CDR3 spans 13 residues. Per the germline V gene, CDR1 is SNHLY and CDR2 is FYNNEI. V was clipped by 8 bases and J by 3 bases; unmatched bases: 4. The CDR3 sequence: CASGAGATDTQYF. The DNA for the CDR3 is TGTGCCAGCGGAGCGGGGGCGACAGATACGCAGTATTTT.

Concerning this clonotype itself: With a much larger clone just one base away, this may be a read error. The rearrangement uses TRBV4-3 and TRBJ2-5, with D possibly called TRBD1 or TRBD2 (5 bases each). V lost 4 bases to trimming and J lost 9 bases, with 18 bases between them. The germline V gene has CDR1 LGHNA and CDR2 YSLEER. This CDR3 region has 14 residues. CDR3 coding DNA: TGCGCCAGCAGCCGAAGCCGGGACCTTGGGGCCCAGTACTTC. This translates into CASSRSRDLGAQYF.

This clonotype was counted at least ten times. J is TRBJ1-1 and V is TRBV14, with D uncertain. The CDR3 spans 13 residues. The V and J ends lost 5 bases and 3 bases respectively, with 10 bases between them. Germline loops: CDR1 SGHDN, CDR2 FVKESK. The CDR3 loop reads CASSDTRDTEAFF. The CDR3 DNA sequence: TGTGCCAGCAGCGACACCCGGGACACTGAAGCTTTCTTT. Full variable domain (remainder filled in from reference TRBV14 and TRBJ1-1): EAGVTQFPSHSVIEKGQTVTLRCDPISGHDNLYWYRRVMGKEIKFLLHFVKESKQDESGMPNNRFLAERTGGTYSTLKVQPAELEDSGVYFCASSDTRDTEAFFGQGTRLTVV.